The clone carrying this T cell receptor beta chain appeared once. Anyone with autoimmune disease history or systemic immunosuppression was excluded. Looked up from germline, CDR1 is GTSNPN and CDR2 is SVGIG (reference sequence). CDR3 length equals 11 residues. Trimming pared 0 bases from V and 2 bases from J, leaving 1 base between. Clones were sequenced by immunoSEQ multiplex PCR, and TCRdb holds only the in-frame ones, with some missing. Among approximately 72,000 clones listed, roughly 88% were seen once. The data were taken from a study of OX40 agonist ivuxolimab in advanced cancers. The TCR comes from an adult with an advanced solid tumor such as melanoma, head and neck, liver or kidney cancer. Sequencing was performed on CD4+ or CD8+ T cells sorted from blood, taken in a trial of the OX40 agonist ivuxolimab. The rearrangement joins TRBV30 to TRBJ2-5; no clear D gene. The CDR3 region is CAWSVQETQYF. The CDR3 nucleotides read TGTGCCTGGAGTGTACAAGAGACCCAGTACTTC. Filled out from reference TRBV30 and TRBJ2-5, the complete variable domain reads SQTIHQWPATLVQPVGSPLSLECTVEGTSNPNLYWYRQAAGRGLQLLFYSVGIGQISSEVPQNLSASRPQDRQFILSSKKLLLSDSGFYLCAWSVQETQYFGPGTRLLVL.